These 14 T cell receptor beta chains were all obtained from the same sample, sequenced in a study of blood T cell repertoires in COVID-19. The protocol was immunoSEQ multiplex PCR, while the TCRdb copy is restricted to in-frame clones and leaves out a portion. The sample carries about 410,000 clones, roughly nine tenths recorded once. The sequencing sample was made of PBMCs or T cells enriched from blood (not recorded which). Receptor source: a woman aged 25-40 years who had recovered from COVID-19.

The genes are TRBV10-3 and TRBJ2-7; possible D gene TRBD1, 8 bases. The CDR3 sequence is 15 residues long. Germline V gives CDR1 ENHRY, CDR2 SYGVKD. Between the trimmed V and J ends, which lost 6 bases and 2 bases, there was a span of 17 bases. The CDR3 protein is CAISPTGGGTYEQYF. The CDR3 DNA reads TGTGCCATCAGCCCTACAGGGGGGGGAACCTACGAGCAGTACTTC.

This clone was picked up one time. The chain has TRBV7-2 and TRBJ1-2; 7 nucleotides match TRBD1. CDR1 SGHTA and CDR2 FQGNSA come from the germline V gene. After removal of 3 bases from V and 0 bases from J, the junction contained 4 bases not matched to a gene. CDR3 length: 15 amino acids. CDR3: CASSFSGGSNYGYTF. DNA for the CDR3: TGTGCCAGCAGCTTTTCAGGGGGGTCTAACTATGGCTACACCTTC. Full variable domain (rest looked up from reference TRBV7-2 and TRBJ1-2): GAGVSQSPSNKVTEKGKDVELRCDPISGHTALYWYRQSLGQGLEFLIYFQGNSAPDKSGLPSDRFSAERTGGSVSTLTIQRTQQEDSAVYLCASSFSGGSNYGYTFGSGTRLTVV.

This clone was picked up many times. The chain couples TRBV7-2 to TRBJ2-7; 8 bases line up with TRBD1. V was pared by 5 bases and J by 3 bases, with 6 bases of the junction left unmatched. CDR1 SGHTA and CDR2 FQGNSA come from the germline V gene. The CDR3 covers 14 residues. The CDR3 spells CASSQGTGNYEQYF. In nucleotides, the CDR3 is TGTGCCAGCAGCCAAGGGACAGGAAACTACGAGCAGTACTTC.

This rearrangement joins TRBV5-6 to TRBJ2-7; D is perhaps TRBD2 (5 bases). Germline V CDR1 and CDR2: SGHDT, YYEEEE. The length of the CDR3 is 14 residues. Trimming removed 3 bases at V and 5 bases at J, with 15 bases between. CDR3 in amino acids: CASSSPYGLHEQYF. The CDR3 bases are TGTGCCAGCAGCTCACCCTACGGACTTCACGAGCAGTACTTC.

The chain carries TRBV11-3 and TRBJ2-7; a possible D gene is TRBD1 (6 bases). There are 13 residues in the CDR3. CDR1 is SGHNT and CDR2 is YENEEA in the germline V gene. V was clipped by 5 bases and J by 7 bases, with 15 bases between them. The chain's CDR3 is CASSERQEGEQYF. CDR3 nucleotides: TGTGCCAGCAGCGAAAGACAGGAAGGGGAGCAGTACTTC.

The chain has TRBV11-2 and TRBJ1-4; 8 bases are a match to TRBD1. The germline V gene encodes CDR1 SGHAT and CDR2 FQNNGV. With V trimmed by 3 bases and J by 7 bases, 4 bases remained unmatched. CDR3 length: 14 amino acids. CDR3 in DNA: TGTGCCAGCAGCTTCGACAGGGGTAGTGAAAAACTGTTTTTT. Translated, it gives CASSFDRGSEKLFF.

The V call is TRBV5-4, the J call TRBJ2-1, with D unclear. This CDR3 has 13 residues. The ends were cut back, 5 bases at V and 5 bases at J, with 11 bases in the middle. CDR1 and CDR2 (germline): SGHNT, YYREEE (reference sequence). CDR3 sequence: CASRVRSNNEQFF. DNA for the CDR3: TGTGCCAGCAGAGTCCGGAGTAACAATGAGCAGTTCTTC. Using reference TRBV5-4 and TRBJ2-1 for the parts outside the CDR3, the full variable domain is ETGVTQSPTHLIKTRGQQVTLRCSSQSGHNTVSWYQQALGQGPQFIFQYYREEENGRGNFPPRFSGLQFPNYSSELNVNALELDDSALYLCASRVRSNNEQFFGPGTRLTVL.

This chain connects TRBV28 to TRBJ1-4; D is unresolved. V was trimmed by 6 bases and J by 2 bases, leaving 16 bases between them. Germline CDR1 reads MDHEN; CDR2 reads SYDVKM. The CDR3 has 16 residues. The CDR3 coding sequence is TGTGCCAGCAGCACCTTTTTGGTCCGGACTAATGAAAAACTGTTTTTT. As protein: CASSTFLVRTNEKLFF.

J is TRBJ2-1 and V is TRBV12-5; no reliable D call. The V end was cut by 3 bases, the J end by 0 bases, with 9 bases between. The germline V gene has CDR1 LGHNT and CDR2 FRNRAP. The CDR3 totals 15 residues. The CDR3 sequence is CASGFFPSSYNEQFF. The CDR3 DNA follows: TGTGCTAGTGGTTTTTTCCCCAGCTCCTACAATGAGCAGTTCTTC.

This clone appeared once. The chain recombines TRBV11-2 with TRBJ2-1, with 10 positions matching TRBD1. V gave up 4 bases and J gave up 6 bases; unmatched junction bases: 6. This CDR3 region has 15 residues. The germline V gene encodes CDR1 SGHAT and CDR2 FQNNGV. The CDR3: CASSSRDRGPNEQFF. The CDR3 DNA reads TGTGCCAGCAGCTCCCGGGACAGGGGACCCAATGAGCAGTTCTTC. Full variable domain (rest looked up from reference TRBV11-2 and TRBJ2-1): EAGVAQSPRYKIIEKRQSVAFWCNPISGHATLYWYQQILGQGPKLLIQFQNNGVVDDSQLPKDRFSAERLKGVDSTLKIQPAKLEDSAVYLCASSSRDRGPNEQFFGPGTRLTVL.

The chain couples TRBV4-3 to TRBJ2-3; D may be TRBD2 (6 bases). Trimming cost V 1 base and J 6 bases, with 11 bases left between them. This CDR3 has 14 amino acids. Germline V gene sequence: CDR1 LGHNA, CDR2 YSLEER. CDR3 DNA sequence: TGCGCCAGCAGCCAAGCACTAGCTTCGGATACGCAGTATTTT. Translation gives CASSQALASDTQYF.

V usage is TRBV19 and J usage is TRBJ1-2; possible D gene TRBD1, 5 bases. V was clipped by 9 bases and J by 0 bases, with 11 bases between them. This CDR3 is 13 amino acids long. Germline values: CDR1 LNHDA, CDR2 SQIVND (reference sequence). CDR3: CASDDRPNYGYTF. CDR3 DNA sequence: TGTGCCAGCGATGACAGACCTAACTATGGCTACACCTTC.

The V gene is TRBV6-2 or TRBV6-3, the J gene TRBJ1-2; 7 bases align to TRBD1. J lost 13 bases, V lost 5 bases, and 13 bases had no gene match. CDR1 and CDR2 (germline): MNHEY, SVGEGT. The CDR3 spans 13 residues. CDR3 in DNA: TGTGCCAGCAGTCGGGGACAGCCCCCCCAAGGCACCTTC. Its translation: CASSRGQPPQGTF.

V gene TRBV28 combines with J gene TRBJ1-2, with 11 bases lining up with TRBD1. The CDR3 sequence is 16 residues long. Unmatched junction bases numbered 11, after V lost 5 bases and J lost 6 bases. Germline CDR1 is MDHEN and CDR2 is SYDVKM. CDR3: CASSPSGQGALNGYTF. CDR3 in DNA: TGTGCCAGCAGTCCCAGCGGACAGGGGGCTTTAAATGGCTACACCTTC.